This T cell receptor (beta chain) was recorded in a study of cytomegalovirus exposure and HLA in healthy donors (dated by TCRdb to 2015 to 2018). Regarding the complete study: An earlier analysis of roughly 570 of the donors reported about 260 Gb of sequence data and around 110 million unique TCR beta sequences obtained from about 170 million T cells. Both class I and class II loci were covered by HLA typing, at four-digit resolution. The study combined high-throughput TCR immunosequencing, statistical association of individual TCRs with disease status, and machine learning to predict cytomegalovirus infection status. The aim of the study was to test whether cataloging public T cell receptors could identify signatures of past pathogen exposure. In a later genetic analysis, genome-wide SNP genotypes for about three fifths of the roughly 670 donors were used, and that subset was treated as a discovery cohort. The later analysis used no new phenotypic data to find candidate immune exposures, relying instead on TCR beta sequences and their occurrence across donors. Donor age, sex, ethnicity and CMV serostatus were compiled together with the repertoire data. Among the approximately 430 genotyped donors, around 79% belonged to the genetic ancestry cluster associated with self-reported Caucasian donors. An earlier analysis of fewer than 700 of the donors applied high-throughput TCR beta sequencing to assess whether each TCR beta V gene segment acted as functional or pseudogenic. The study profiled the T cell repertoires of hundreds of subjects by immunosequencing and related them to cytomegalovirus serostatus. A handful of DR-DQ haplotypes were handled as single units for association and clustering because linkage in the cohort was strong. To study patterns of TCR occurrence, a later analysis re-analyzed previously published TCR beta repertoires from several hundred donors and added high-resolution HLA genotyping. Among some 410 genotyped donors of the cohort, an average of approximately 220,000 unique TCR beta nucleotide sequences was sequenced per donor, of which about 19% were non-productive. Approximately 300 gigabases of sequencing data and around 85 million unique TCR sequences made up an early release that covered under 750 HLA-typed donors. Along with the roughly 610-subject first cohort, a separate validation cohort of about 110 different subjects was used. Typing coverage varied by locus: roughly 629-630 donors for A, B, C, DRB1 and DQB1; roughly 560 for DQA1; over 600 for DPA1; roughly 470 for DPB1. All discovery cohort repertoires had been generated using a single sequencing platform. What the work shows at the level of the full study, not this receptor alone: Correlated functional status among segregating V segments might reflect linkage disequilibrium, but an unknown experimental factor could not be ruled out. Most TCR sequences were observed very rarely across donors, whereas some public TCRs were present in many individuals. Three of the identified cytomegalovirus-associated TCR beta chains were confirmed in vitro to be specific for cytomegalovirus antigens. When HLA alleles, especially DR and DQ, strongly co-occurred, TCR associations were difficult to assign to individual alleles. Because counts were too low, fewer than 20 rarely observed V segments, including chromosome 9 orphons, were excluded from the earlier analysis of fewer than 650 of the donors. According to a later analysis, parvovirus B19, influenza, CMV and Epstein-Barr virus appeared linked to several top co-occurrence clusters. The study listed 150 to 200 TCR beta chains as associated with cytomegalovirus. Compared with equally common non-associated chains, HLA-associated TCR beta chains in a later analysis were more clonally expanded and had lower generation probabilities. According to a later analysis, TCR association rates differed among HLA loci, with DRB1 alleles showing the most associated TCRs and HLA-C alleles showing the fewest. Broadly in line with IMGT annotations, most TCR beta V segments showed up in productive rearrangements about 87% or about 30% of the time in an earlier analysis of around 550 of the donors. The cohort was sequenced for TCR beta chains only, and without alpha or paired-chain data the features that could be detected were limited. Most CMV-associated TCR beta chains appeared to be HLA-restricted in a later analysis, and the HLA associations seemed to be driven largely by CMV exposure. A further reported finding was that TCR beta sequences accurately predicted the HLA-A and HLA-B alleles for most subjects in the first cohort. In a later analysis, about 17,000 TCR beta sequences were associated with specific HLA alleles at a false discovery rate of 0.05. The 87-base-pair reads could not distinguish some IMGT-functional V segments, including TRBV6-2 and TRBV6-3, so those segments were excluded. A later genetic analysis associated a missense DCLRE1C variant with V-gene and J-gene trimming of TCR beta chains, and an independent cohort replicated the association. Because HLA typing was unavailable for some donors at each locus, only the typed subset was used in association tests. The classifier was reported to diagnose cytomegalovirus status with high specificity and sensitivity in both the original and validation cohorts. In a later genetic analysis, fewer N-insertions in productive TCRs were reported among donors in an Asian-associated ancestry cluster than the roughly 670-donor mean. The sequencing pipeline was judged likely to have produced a cluster of highly shared sequence variants as a technical artifact. CMV serostatus was the only immune exposure information available for the cohort. The authors suggested that the approach could potentially be generalized to other disease states and immunological phenotypes. Presence/absence analyses assumed roughly uniform sequencing depth across donors, an assumption that may not hold.

The library was generated by the immunoSEQ multiplex PCR assay. The multiplex PCR relied on a mix of 60 forward primers for TCR Vbeta segments and 13 reverse primers for TCR Jbeta segments. The CDR3 region of rearranged TCR beta genes was amplified from genomic DNA by a multiplex PCR assay. The Illumina HiSeq System was used to sequence the amplified TCR beta libraries as 87-base-pair reads. Under the source paper's analysis protocol: A later analysis tallied approximately 87 million unique TCR beta chains across the roughly 610 repertoires, and around 9.9 million of those chains were shared by two or more donors. To remove PCR and sequencing errors, raw reads were error-corrected and collapsed into unique sequences using a nearest-neighbor algorithm that merged closely related sequences. Alignment of CDR3 sequences to IMGT reference sequences was used to assign V, D and J gene segments. For a sequence to be retained, at least a six-nucleotide match to both a V gene segment and a J gene segment was required. A rearrangement counted as productive if the CDR3 had no stop codons and remained in frame with V and J, and every other rearrangement counted as non-productive. Following IMGT convention, CDR3 was defined as the stretch from the second conserved V-encoded cysteine to the conserved J-encoded phenylalanine. Sequences without an unambiguous match to a single V gene segment were excluded from the earlier analysis of about 600 of the donors. In an earlier analysis of more than 500 of the donors, a V segment was called functional when productive rearrangements were above 56.7%, and segregating when the standard deviation between donors exceeded 5%. A statistical classification framework was built for diagnosing cytomegalovirus status from the catalog of TCR beta chain sequences. In a later analysis, V and J genes were assigned by comparing TCR nucleotide sequences against IMGT/GENE-DB human TR gene sequences. Using the TCRdist pipeline, a later analysis assigned CDR3 sequences along with most-parsimonious VDJ recombination scenarios. A later analysis defined each TCR beta chain by its CDR3 amino acid sequence plus V-gene family, and excluded reads lacking a unique V-gene family. A later analysis removed 500 to 650 highly shared, low-generation-probability nucleotide sequences to deal with suspected cross-contamination and a sequencing artifact. A later analysis calculated a clonal expansion index for each public chain from normalized within-repertoire ranks of inferred template counts. A later analysis computed generation probabilities with a VDJ recombination model fitted to out-of-frame rearrangements, and checked the results against IGoR. In a later analysis, hypergeometric tests were used to score TCR-TCR, TCR-HLA and TCR-CMV co-occurrence, with a repertoire-size bias correction applied to TCR pairs. A later analysis estimated false discovery rates by permuting HLA or CMV assignments 20 times. In a later analysis, co-occurring TCRs were grouped with DBSCAN, and TCRdist sequence similarity was added when clustering was performed within HLA-allele-positive subsets. Repertoires with fewer than 30,000 or more than 120,000 public chains were left out of co-occurrence clustering, as were about 5 repertoires with anomalous nucleotide sharing. Held by TCRdb, this immuneACCESS table contains in-frame sequences only and omits some clones. Under half of the omission traces to an unresolved V gene where checked; the cause of the rest is unknown. The DNA was the basis for D and trimming; V, J and clone size are from that table. This sample gives roughly 120,000 clones in total; 74% of them show up just once. The top ten constitute 9.5% to 13% of the sample.

Notes on this clone: The antigen it recognizes is unknown. No clone much larger than this one lies a single base away; base qualities are absent.

The cohort was made up of about 610 healthy bone marrow donors. At the time of sampling, all cohort members were nominally healthy, though unrecorded immune exposures were likely present. The donor was CMV seropositive and belonged to the group of 250 to 300 seropositive cohort members. A peripheral blood sample was provided by each donor, and peripheral blood mononuclear cells were used for TCR beta sequencing. Genomic DNA extraction from the blood cell samples was performed with the Qiagen DNeasy Blood Extraction Kit. Based on the germline V gene (reference sequence), the CDR1 and CDR2 sequences are LNHDA and SQIVND. Its CDR3 holds 17 amino acids, cysteine through phenylalanine. Only the CDR3 portion is preserved as DNA: 51 bases, with reading frame beginning at the first base. Unmatched junction bases come to 11, with V trimmed by 5 bases and J by 3 bases.

The rearrangement joined TRBV19 to TRBJ1-5, with TRBD1 identical over 9 junction bases. The sequence derives from a woman aged 50 to 60 in good health and CMV-seropositive. Sequencing was performed on PBMCs. The nucleotide sequence reads as follows: TGTGCCAGTAGTTTTACCGGGACAGGGATCAACAATCAGCCCCAGCATTTT. It encodes CASSFTGTGINNQPQHF.